This T cell receptor beta chain was identified in a study of shared clonotypes between healthy human individuals (dated by TCRdb to about 2020). In the study overall: The cohort comprised a couple of women and a few men aged 18 to 49 years. Per donor, leukapheresis produced somewhere between about 0.85 and 10 billion PBMCs. To estimate repertoire size and how much clonotype sharing occurs between individuals, the study deeply sequenced the blood TCR repertoires of several healthy adults. For each donor, CD4 naive and CD4 memory were each run on three plates, CD8 naive on two plates, and CD8 memory on one plate. Libraries were prepared and TCR repertoires were sequenced by different laboratories using diverse techniques, in order to increase sequencing depth and limit assay-specific biases.

What the study reported, not specific to this receptor: The small number of donors limited the genetic and exposure-history diversity represented. Higher generation probabilities were observed for clonotypes shared by all four sorted-subset donors than for non-shared clonotypes. Only blood was sampled, and tissue TCR repertoires likely differ from those in blood. About 5% of naive CD4, roughly 3.5% of naive CD8, roughly 2.5% of memory CD4, and approximately 0.39% of memory CD8 clonotypes were shared across several donors. Even with the large sequencing depth, rarefaction of the sorted-subset datasets indicated that sequencing was incomplete. Pairwise subsampling indicated that sequencing depth was expected to affect the degree of clonotype sharing among donors. Naive subsets generally had larger estimated clonotype richness than memory subsets.

Using the deep immunoSEQ assay, TCR CDR3 regions were amplified from genomic DNA by multiplex PCR. Extracted genomic DNA from each cell subset was distributed evenly across all wells of several immunoSEQ 96-well plates, and each plate was treated as a replicate. For sorted subsets, approximately 200 ng of genomic DNA, equivalent to around 29,000 T cell genomes, went into each replicate PCR. Purified libraries were quantified with a Qubit 3.0 fluorometer, sized on a Bioanalyzer 2100, and re-quantified with the KAPA Library Quantification kit. Every immunoSEQ 96-well plate was sequenced on a separate single-read 150-cycle Illumina NextSeq 550 flow cell. As for the authors' bioinformatics: Because the immunoSEQ output held only junctional sequences and lacked quality scores, the filtering could not match the filtering applied to full-length reads. To assign V/J genes and CDR3, sequences were annotated using PyIR, a Python wrapper for IgBLAST v1.9, with IMGT germline references. Reads were filtered out if the reads had weak V/J assignments (E-value above 1e-6), no CDR3, stop codons, out-of-frame junctions, or ambiguous translated residues. A V3J clonotype was defined by an identical inferred V gene, J gene, and CDR3 amino acid sequence. Percentage overlap between repertoires was computed as shared unique clonotypes divided by the size of the smaller repertoire. Repertoire richness was assessed with RTK rarefaction, the Chao1 estimator, and Recon v2.1 estimates of unobserved clonotypes. OLGA was used to compute generation probabilities for all TCRbeta clonotypes that the gDNA method yielded from a handful of donors. Drawn from immuneACCESS, this table holds only the in-frame rearrangements with V and J called that TCRdb kept. Clones are partly lost; checked studies trace under half to an unresolved V gene and leave the rest unexplained. V and J calls plus clone size are reproduced from that table; the DNA served to infer D and trimming. Across this sample there are hundreds of thousands of clones, with around 96% seen only once. Clones ranked in the top ten supply under 0.25% of the sample.

From a lookup of the germline V gene, CDR1 and CDR2 are SGHDT and YYEEEE. V and J lose 1 base and 7 bases, and a span of 15 bases separates them. The CDR3 measures 15 amino acids from cysteine to phenylalanine. Only the CDR3 region is kept as DNA, spanning 45 bases read in frame from base 1. CD8 naive samples consisted of CD45RO-negative cells that were positively selected for CCR7, yielding a CD45RA+CCR7+ population without TemRA cells. The donors were healthy, HIV-negative adults who had no recently reported acute infections or vaccinations. All donors were Caucasian adults living in Nashville, Tennessee, USA. Blood was collected by leukapheresis, and PBMCs were isolated by Ficoll-Histopaque density gradient centrifugation and then cryopreserved in liquid nitrogen vapor phase. Analytical flow cytometry was used to check the purity and quantity of every magnetically sorted T cell population. Each sorted fraction had its genomic DNA isolated and then quantified by UV absorbance on a Nanodrop 2000c.

About this clone itself: The clone's antigen remains unknown. Base-call qualities are not available, and no considerably larger clone is one nucleotide away.

Sequencing used naive CD8+ T cells sorted from blood. In the paper's terms, the cell subset or site label means: CD45RA+CCR7+. The sequence is built from TRBV5-6 and TRBJ1-5; TRBD1 is perhaps the D gene, given 6 matching bases. The TCR comes from a man younger than 40 in good health. The DNA sequence reads TGTGCCAGCAGCTTGTCAACAGGGTACGGGCAGCCCCAGCATTTT. This yields the protein CASSLSTGYGQPQHF.